Detailed here is one TCR beta chain. V lost 4 bases and J lost 5; bases outside the gene matches: 4. The CDR3 is 12 residues long. Germline CDR1 SQVTM, CDR2 ANQGSEA. This sample is drawn from a study of blood T cell repertoires in COVID-19. This study enrolled people aged about 18 to 100 from around 26 US geographic areas. All exposed participants met a person with COVID-19 within 2 weeks before entering the study. Method: immunoSEQ multiplex PCR; TCRdb's copy keeps in-frame clones and lacks some. Here the sample spans some 270,000 clones, 70% to 90% being singletons. The clonotype originates from a woman aged 45-59 years who had been exposed to COVID-19. The J gene is TRBJ1-2, the V gene TRBV29-1; TRBD1 matches 7 bases. Sequencing input: PBMCs or T cells enriched from blood (not recorded which). The CDR3 reads CSVGQGGYGYTF. The CDR3 nucleotides are TGCAGCGTTGGGCAGGGGGGTTATGGCTACACCTTC.